This record concerns one TCR beta chain sequence. The data were taken from a study of blood T cell repertoires in COVID-19. The overall study: Some COVID-19 samples were acute and others convalescent; all came from the United States, Italy and Spain. T cells, B-cell-depleted T cells, or PBMCs supplied cDNA or gDNA.

Original processing notes: Amplifying reference gene primers gave estimates of nucleated cell counts. Clones were read by immunoSEQ multiplex PCR, and TCRdb kept only the in-frame ones, dropping some. From that table come the V and J calls and clone size; the DNA was used to work out D and trimming. The sample shows approximately 180,000 clones, 70% to 90% of them seen only once. The germline CDR1 and CDR2 sequences are SGHVS and FQNEAQ. The CDR3 spans 17 residues. Trimming took 0 bases from V and 5 from J; bases not matched to a gene: 9. The sample taken for sequencing was peripheral blood. V and J are TRBV7-8 and TRBJ2-3; 9 bases are a match to TRBD2. This TCR was sampled from a person aged 65 to 85 with COVID-19, enrolled during active disease. The CDR3 sequence is CASSLAYWREGEDTQYF. DNA of the CDR3: TGTGCCAGCAGCTTAGCGTATTGGCGGGAGGGGGAAGATACGCAGTATTTT.